One and the same sample provided the 23 T cell receptor beta chains below, sequenced in a study of cytomegalovirus exposure and HLA in healthy donors. Vbeta (60) and Jbeta (13) primers were used in the PCR. The data were produced by immunoSEQ multiplex PCR, yet TCRdb's version contains in-frame clones alone and is incomplete. The repertoire includes about 100,000 clones, 55% to 65% of them detected once, and around 3.9% sits in the top ten. Input material: PBMCs. Receptor source: a man aged 25 to 40 in good health and CMV-seropositive.

V and J are TRBV15 and TRBJ1-2; unclear D gene. Germline V gives CDR1 LNHNV, CDR2 YYDKDF (reference sequence). The V end was cut by 0 bases, the J end by 0 bases, with 8 bases between. The CDR3 totals 15 residues. DNA for the CDR3: TGTGCCACCAGCAGAGATGAGGGAGCTAACTATGGCTACACCTTC. Encoded protein: CATSRDEGANYGYTF.

The chain combines TRBV5-1 with TRBJ2-1; 10 nucleotides agree with TRBD2. The CDR3 contains 15 residues. From germline, CDR1 is SGHRS and CDR2 YFSETQ. The J segment lost 6 bases and the V segment lost 4 bases, leaving 7 bases of the junction unmatched. The CDR3 region has the DNA TGCGCCAGCAGCCCCCCTAGCGGGGGAGGCAATGAGCAGTTCTTC. It encodes CASSPPSGGGNEQFF.

CDR3 DNA sequence: TGTGCCAGCAGCTTAGTACTAGCGGGGGAACCGTGGTCCGGGGAGCTGTTTTTT. Translating gives CASSLVLAGEPWSGELFF. The V and J genes are TRBV13 and TRBJ2-2, with 11 bases lining up with TRBD2. Germline V gene lookup returns CDR1 PRHDT and CDR2 FYEKMQ (reference sequence). J lost 6 bases, V lost 1 base, and 10 bases had no gene match. The CDR3 is made up of 18 amino acids.

This sequence joins TRBV6-5 and TRBJ1-4, with a weak D call TRBD1 (5 bases). V lost 5 bases and J 8 bases, leaving 12 bases between the germline ends. The length of the CDR3 is 13 residues. Germline V gene sequence: CDR1 MNHEY, CDR2 SVGAGI. CDR3 nucleotide sequence: TGTGCCAGCAGTGAGGCAGGGCGAGAAAAACTGTTTTTT. Protein product: CASSEAGREKLFF.

CDR3 bases: TGTGCCAGCATGGTCCTAGTAAGCACAGATACGCAGTATTTT. It codes for CASMVLVSTDTQYF. V and J are TRBV2 and TRBJ2-3; no firm D call. Germline CDR1 is SNHLY and CDR2 is FYNNEI. V lost 7 bases and J lost 0, with 11 bases in between. The CDR3 spans 14 residues.

This clone is a singleton in its sample. The V gene is TRBV5-1, the J gene TRBJ1-2; 10 nucleotides align to TRBD1. Germline V gene lookup returns CDR1 SGHRS and CDR2 YFSETQ. Trimming took 7 bases from V and 0 from J; bases not matched to a gene: 3. The CDR3 has 14 amino acids. The CDR3 nucleotides are TGCGCCAGCCGACAGGGGGCTTCTAACTATGGCTACACCTTC. Its translation is CASRQGASNYGYTF.

This clone came up once. The chain recombines TRBV11-2 with TRBJ1-6; the D gene is possibly TRBD1 (5 bases). Germline V gene sequence: CDR1 SGHAT, CDR2 FQNNGV. V lost 1 base and J lost 7, with 11 bases in between. The CDR3 covers 15 residues. CDR3 sequence reads: CASSLVVQGNSPLHF. The CDR3 DNA reads TGTGCCAGCAGCTTAGTAGTCCAGGGAAATTCACCCCTCCACTTT. Based on the CDR3 plus reference TRBV11-2 and TRBJ1-6, the full variable domain is EAGVAQSPRYKIIEKRQSVAFWCNPISGHATLYWYQQILGQGPKLLIQFQNNGVVDDSQLPKDRFSAERLKGVDSTLKIQPAKLEDSAVYLCASSLVVQGNSPLHFGNGTRLTVT.

The CDR3 DNA follows: TGTGCCAGTAGTATTAATGGGGTGGCAGGGTCCTACGAGCAGTACTTC. Residues: CASSINGVAGSYEQYF. V and J are TRBV19 and TRBJ2-7; D may be TRBD1 (5 bases). The CDR3 extends over 16 amino acids. Germline V gene sequence: CDR1 LNHDA, CDR2 SQIVND (reference sequence). V was shortened by 3 bases and J by 1 base, with 16 bases between the two germline ends.

CDR3 sequence (DNA): TGTGCCAGCAGCCGCGGGACGGTGGAAAAACTGTTTTTT. Translation: CASSRGTVEKLFF. This chain connects TRBV7-8 to TRBJ1-4, with D tentatively TRBD1 (5 bases). The V gene's germline CDR1 is SGHVS and CDR2 FQNEAQ. CDR3 length: 13 residues. V was cut by 5 bases and J by 8 bases, with 12 bases left in between. The whole variable domain, remainder taken from reference TRBV7-8 and TRBJ1-4, is GAGVSQSPRYKVAKRGQDVALRCDPISGHVSLFWYQQALGQGPEFLTYFQNEAQLDKSGLPSDRFFAERPEGSVSTLKIQRTQQEDSAVYLCASSRGTVEKLFFGSGTQLSVL.

This clone was counted a few times. The genes are TRBV7-9 and TRBJ1-1; no definite D call. With 5 bases removed from V and 0 bases from J, the gap between germline ends came to 10 bases. CDR1 is SEHNR, CDR2 FQNEAQ, per germline (reference sequence). CDR3 length equals 14 residues. CDR3 bases: TGTGCCAGCAGCCCCTGGAGTATGAACACTGAAGCTTTCTTT. Protein product: CASSPWSMNTEAFF.

The chain employs TRBV2 and TRBJ1-6; weak D call: TRBD1 (6 bases). The CDR3 sequence is 14 residues long. Germline V lookup: CDR1 SNHLY, CDR2 FYNNEI. With 10 bases removed from V and 6 bases from J, the gap between germline ends came to 16 bases. The CDR3 here is CANSDSSVNSPLHF. The DNA of the CDR3 is TGTGCCAACTCGGACAGCTCCGTTAATTCACCCCTCCACTTT.

The chain joins TRBV6-6 to TRBJ2-5; 9 bases align to TRBD1. TRBJ2-7 matches the DNA end more closely, so the J call is doubtful. There are 16 residues in the CDR3. Germline assignment: CDR1 MNHNY and CDR2 SVGAGI (reference sequence). CDR3 in amino acids: CASRPISGTGIYEQYF. CDR3 sequence (DNA): TGTGCCAGCAGACCCATATCCGGGACAGGGATTTACGAGCAGTACTTC.

The gene calls are TRBV7-2 and TRBJ1-6, with D uncertain. The V end lost 1 base, the J end lost 6 bases, and 7 bases lay between the germline ends. This CDR3 comprises 14 residues. Germline V gives CDR1 SGHTA, CDR2 FQGNSA. The CDR3 here is CASSLGLTNSPLHF. As DNA, the CDR3 is TGTGCCAGCAGCTTAGGACTGACTAATTCACCCCTCCACTTT.

This clone was seen a single time. The chain uses TRBV2 and TRBJ1-1, with 7 bases lining up with TRBD1. Unmatched junction bases numbered 7, after V lost 7 bases and J lost 5 bases. The CDR3 extends over 13 amino acids. Germline CDR1 SNHLY, CDR2 FYNNEI. CDR3 nucleotides: TGTGCCAGCACCACTGACAGGGTAACTGAAGCTTTCTTT. This sequence encodes CASTTDRVTEAFF. Full variable domain (outside the CDR3, taken from reference TRBV2 and TRBJ1-1): EPEVTQTPSHQVTQMGQEVILRCVPISNHLYFYWYRQILGQKVEFLVSFYNNEISEKSEIFDDQFSVERPDGSNFTLKIRSTKLEDSAMYFCASTTDRVTEAFFGQGTRLTVV.

A few counts support this clone. The rearrangement links TRBV5-6 to TRBJ1-1, with D possibly TRBD1 on 6 matching bases. The CDR3 loop spans 16 amino acids. Germline CDR1 reads SGHDT; CDR2 reads YYEEEE. Trimming left V 1 base short and J 1 base short, with 14 bases between. The CDR3 here is CASSLRSGATNTEAFF. CDR3 nucleotide sequence: TGTGCCAGCAGCTTGCGGTCAGGGGCCACGAACACTGAAGCTTTCTTT.

The DNA for the CDR3 is TGTGCCAGCAGTGAGAATAGGCAGGGGTCTGGTGGCTACACCTTC. Translated: CASSENRQGSGGYTF. This chain joins TRBV25-1 and TRBJ1-2; a weak D match, TRBD1 (6 bases). This CDR3 has 15 amino acids. Germline-derived CDR1 and CDR2 are MGHDK and SYGVNS. V gave up 3 bases and J gave up 7 bases, with 18 bases separating them.

J is TRBJ1-3 and V is TRBV2; D uncertain. Trimming left V 5 bases short and J 2 bases short, with 13 bases between. Looked up from germline, CDR1 is SNHLY and CDR2 is FYNNEI. There are 15 residues in the CDR3. Here the CDR3 DNA reads TGTGCCAGCAGTCCCCAGCCCGGGGCTGGAAACACCATATATTTT. Translated, it gives CASSPQPGAGNTIYF.

V gene TRBV2 combines with J gene TRBJ2-1; 11 bases map to TRBD2. The CDR3 loop spans 14 amino acids. Unmatched junction bases numbered 7, after V lost 7 bases and J lost 8 bases. Germline CDR1 is SNHLY and CDR2 is FYNNEI. CDR3 DNA: TGTGCCAGCAAGATTAGCGGGGGGGCCGATGAGCAGTTCTTC. It specifies CASKISGGADEQFF. The full variable domain, with the rest looked up from reference TRBV2 and TRBJ2-1, is EPEVTQTPSHQVTQMGQEVILRCVPISNHLYFYWYRQILGQKVEFLVSFYNNEISEKSEIFDDQFSVERPDGSNFTLKIRSTKLEDSAMYFCASKISGGADEQFFGPGTRLTVL.

The J gene is TRBJ2-1, the V gene TRBV10-3; 7 bases line up with TRBD2. The CDR3 contains 14 residues. V was clipped by 6 bases and J by 5 bases; unmatched bases: 7. Germline CDR1 reads ENHRY; CDR2 reads SYGVKD. CDR3 nucleotides: TGTGCCATCAGCGGGACTACCACAAACAATGAGCAGTTCTTC. Its protein product is CAISGTTTNNEQFF.

This chain links TRBV5-1 with TRBJ2-1; TRBD2 matches at 10 bases. The CDR3 is 16 residues long. Trimming removed 3 bases from V and 1 base from J; junction bases left unmatched: 4. The germline CDR1 and CDR2 sequences are SGHRS and YFSETQ. Here the CDR3 DNA reads TGCGCCAGCAGCTCGCAGACTAGCGGGTCCTACAATGAGCAGTTCTTC. Translated: CASSSQTSGSYNEQFF. Looking up the rest from reference TRBV5-1 and TRBJ2-1 gives the full variable domain: KAGVTQTPRYLIKTRGQQVTLSCSPISGHRSVSWYQQTPGQGLQFLFEYFSETQRNKGNFPGRFSGRQFSNSRSEMNVSTLELGDSALYLCASSSQTSGSYNEQFFGPGTRLTVL.

V usage is TRBV30 and J usage is TRBJ2-4; 10 bases match TRBD1. The germline V gene encodes CDR1 GTSNPN and CDR2 SVGIG (reference sequence). V trimming: 0 bases; J trimming: 1 base; junction bases outside the gene matches: 12. The CDR3 spans 19 residues. CDR3 DNA: TGTGCCTGGAGTGTACTTGAGACAGGGGGCGATCGGGCCAAAAACATTCAGTACTTC. As protein: CAWSVLETGGDRAKNIQYF.

The rearrangement links TRBV19 to TRBJ1-2; D unclear. Trimming took off 1 base at V and 6 bases at J, with 18 bases between the two ends. CDR3 length: 16 residues. CDR1 is LNHDA and CDR2 is SQIVND in the germline V gene (reference sequence). Here the CDR3 DNA reads TGTGCCAGTAGTATAGTTTACATATCCCGAAAAGATGGCTACACCTTC. This gives the protein CASSIVYISRKDGYTF.

The genes are TRBV7-8 and TRBJ1-1; a possible D gene is TRBD1 (6 bases). V was pared by 5 bases and J by 7 bases, with 20 bases between. The CDR3 extends over 15 amino acids. CDR1 SGHVS and CDR2 FQNEAQ come from the germline V gene. The CDR3 spells CASSQTRQAGGEAFF. Written as DNA, the CDR3 is TGTGCCAGCAGCCAAACACGACAGGCCGGAGGTGAAGCTTTCTTT.